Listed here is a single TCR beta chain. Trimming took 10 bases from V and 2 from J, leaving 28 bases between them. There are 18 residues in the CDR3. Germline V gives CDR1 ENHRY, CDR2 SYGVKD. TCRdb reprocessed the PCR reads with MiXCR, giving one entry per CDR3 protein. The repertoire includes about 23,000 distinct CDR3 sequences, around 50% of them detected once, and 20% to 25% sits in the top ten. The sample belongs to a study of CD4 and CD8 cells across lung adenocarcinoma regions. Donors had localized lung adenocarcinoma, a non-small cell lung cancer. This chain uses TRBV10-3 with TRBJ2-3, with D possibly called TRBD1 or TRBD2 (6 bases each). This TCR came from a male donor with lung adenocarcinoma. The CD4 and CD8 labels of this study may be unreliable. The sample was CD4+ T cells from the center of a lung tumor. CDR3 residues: CATQRGGRGGRVTDTQYF. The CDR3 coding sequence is TGTGCCACCCAACGTGGGGGTCGTGGGGGGCGTGTCACAGATACGCAGTATTTT.